Presented here are 30 T cell receptor beta chains from one specimen sequenced in a study of blood T cell repertoires in COVID-19. The protocol was immunoSEQ multiplex PCR, while the TCRdb copy is restricted to in-frame clones and leaves out a portion. The repertoire consists of just over 300,000 clones, with 65% to 90% occurring once and the leading ten covering about 4%. Sequenced: PBMCs or T cells enriched from blood (not recorded which). The receptor set was obtained from a man aged 30 to 39 who had recovered from COVID-19.

This chain links TRBV12-3 or TRBV12-4 with TRBJ1-2; perhaps TRBD1 as D (6 bases). Deletions cut 3 bases from V and 7 bases from J, with 6 bases between. The CDR3 consists of 11 residues. The chain's CDR3 is CASSLDSGYTF. CDR3 nucleotides: TGTGCCAGCAGTTTGGACAGTGGCTACACCTTC.

A single count supports this clone. This rearrangement joins TRBV28 to TRBJ1-5, with a tentative D call TRBD1 (5 bases). The V gene lost 0 bases and the J gene lost 7 bases, with 13 bases spanning the gap. The length of the CDR3 is 15 residues. CDR1 is MDHEN and CDR2 is SYDVKM in the germline V gene. As DNA, the CDR3 is TGTGCCAGCAGTTTATGGAGGGGAGGGAACCAGCCCCAGCATTTT. This codes for CASSLWRGGNQPQHF.

The sample holds a few counts of this clone. This chain joins TRBV12-3 or TRBV12-4 and TRBJ1-1; D remains ambiguous. Trimming cost V 3 bases and J 5 bases, with 7 bases left between them. The CDR3 loop spans 12 amino acids. In nucleotides, the CDR3 is TGTGCCAGCAGTTTTTCCCCAACTGAAGCTTTCTTT. It specifies CASSFSPTEAFF.

The chain links TRBV19 to TRBJ1-5; D unresolved. Germline V gene data show CDR1 as LNHDA and CDR2 as SQIVND (reference sequence). The CDR3 extends over 13 amino acids. Between the trimmed V and J ends, which lost 0 bases and 7 bases, there was a span of 7 bases. The CDR3 DNA reads TGTGCCAGTAGTATAGACAGATACCAGCCCCAGCATTTT. Translation: CASSIDRYQPQHF.

This clone was observed once. V usage is TRBV19 and J usage is TRBJ1-4; the match to TRBD1 covers 10 bases. The V and J ends lost 5 bases and 7 bases, in that order; junction bases with no gene match: 7. Per the germline V gene, CDR1 is LNHDA and CDR2 is SQIVND (reference sequence). The CDR3 length is 15 residues. The CDR3 DNA reads as TGTGCCAGTAGTGCCTCGACAGGGGGCGGTGAAAAACTGTTTTTT. Translation gives CASSASTGGGEKLFF. The entire variable domain, with the rest obtained from reference TRBV19 and TRBJ1-4, is as follows: DGGITQSPKYLFRKEGQNVTLSCEQNLNHDAMYWYRQDPGQGLRLIYYSQIVNDFQKGDIAEGYSVSREKKESFPLTVTSAQKNPTAFYLCASSASTGGGEKLFFGSGTQLSVL.

This clone was seen only a few times. The chain combines TRBV5-4 with TRBJ2-7; 8 bases match TRBD2. The germline V gene encodes CDR1 SGHNT and CDR2 YYREEE (reference sequence). CDR3 size: 16 residues. With 4 bases clipped from V and 3 bases from J, the junction kept 12 bases outside the gene matches. CDR3 DNA: TGTGCCAGCAGCCACGCTCAAGCGGGGGAAATCTACGAGCAGTACTTC. Protein sequence: CASSHAQAGEIYEQYF.

This clone was seen more than once but under ten times. The gene calls are TRBV5-1 and TRBJ2-1; the D gene is possibly TRBD2 (5 bases). CDR1 SGHRS and CDR2 YFSETQ come from the germline V gene. The CDR3 has 14 amino acids. V lost 1 base, J lost 6 bases, and 11 bases lay in between. The CDR3 region has the DNA TGCGCCAGCAGCTTGCCGGGAAACGGCAATGAGCAGTTCTTC. It encodes CASSLPGNGNEQFF. Based on the CDR3 plus reference TRBV5-1 and TRBJ2-1, the full variable domain is KAGVTQTPRYLIKTRGQQVTLSCSPISGHRSVSWYQQTPGQGLQFLFEYFSETQRNKGNFPGRFSGRQFSNSRSEMNVSTLELGDSALYLCASSLPGNGNEQFFGPGTRLTVL.

The chain uses TRBV6-5 and TRBJ1-6, with 7 bases identical to TRBD1. The CDR3 contains 13 residues. Germline V gene data show CDR1 as MNHEY and CDR2 as SVGAGI. J gave up 9 bases and V 7 bases, and 6 bases lay outside the gene matches. The CDR3, as DNA: TGTGCCAGCACCAAACCAGGGGGTTCACCCCTCCACTTT. It yields the protein CASTKPGGSPLHF.

The chain is built from TRBV11-3 and TRBJ2-5, with D possibly TRBD1 on 5 matching bases. The V end lost 2 bases, the J end lost 5 bases, and 24 bases lay between the germline ends. The CDR3 is 18 amino acids. CDR1 SGHNT and CDR2 YENEEA come from the germline V gene. The CDR3 spells CASSLSLGKGRGLETQYF. Here the CDR3 DNA reads TGTGCCAGCAGCTTATCGCTAGGCAAGGGTAGGGGCCTGGAGACCCAGTACTTC.

This clone has just one count. V is TRBV28 and J is TRBJ1-2; 11 bases match TRBD1. Germline loops: CDR1 MDHEN, CDR2 SYDVKM. The CDR3 has 15 amino acids. V was pared by 4 bases and J by 8 bases, with 9 bases of the junction left unmatched. The CDR3 spells CASSWGQGVLWGYTF. The CDR3 DNA is TGTGCCAGCAGTTGGGGACAGGGGGTGCTATGGGGCTACACCTTC.

The rearrangement links TRBV28 to TRBJ1-2; tentatively, D is TRBD1 (6 bases). The CDR3 runs to 16 residues. V was pared by 11 bases and J by 1 base, with 23 bases between. Germline V gene sequence: CDR1 MDHEN, CDR2 SYDVKM. Here the CDR3 reads CASLGGDLRVNYGYTF. The CDR3 region has the DNA TGTGCCTCGTTAGGGGGGGATCTGCGGGTTAACTATGGCTACACCTTC.

V is TRBV7-9 and J is TRBJ1-6; 8 nucleotides match TRBD1. Germline CDR1 reads SEHNR; CDR2 reads FQNEAQ (reference sequence). The CDR3 runs 14 residues. The J segment lost 9 bases and the V segment lost 3 bases, leaving 4 bases of the junction unmatched. The CDR3 region is CASSFTGGGSPLHF. CDR3 sequence (DNA): TGTGCCAGCAGCTTTACAGGGGGAGGTTCACCCCTCCACTTT.

The table lists this clone with a few counts. This chain uses TRBV11-2 with TRBJ2-7; unclear D gene. CDR1 and CDR2 from the germline V gene are SGHAT and FQNNGV. Trimming stripped 3 bases from V and 4 bases from J, with 10 bases between. The CDR3 runs 13 residues. This chain's CDR3 is CASSFRPAYEQYF. The CDR3 DNA follows: TGTGCCAGCAGCTTCAGGCCGGCGTACGAGCAGTACTTC.

The chain joins TRBV6-1 to TRBJ1-4; D not certain. V was pared by 6 bases and J by 3 bases, with 11 bases between. This CDR3 spans 14 amino acids. CDR1 is MNHNS, CDR2 SASEGT, per germline. CDR3 bases: TGTGCCAGCAGGTCCGGGATCTCTAATGAAAAACTGTTTTTT. It translates to CASRSGISNEKLFF.

The V call is TRBV19, the J call TRBJ1-2, with D unresolved. CDR3 length: 14 amino acids. The ends were cut back, 5 bases at V and 4 bases at J, with 14 bases in the middle. Germline V gene data show CDR1 as LNHDA and CDR2 as SQIVND (reference sequence). CDR3 bases: TGTGCCAGTAGTCCTACCGCGGAGACCTATGGCTACACCTTC. As protein: CASSPTAETYGYTF. Full variable domain (outside the CDR3, taken from reference TRBV19 and TRBJ1-2): DGGITQSPKYLFRKEGQNVTLSCEQNLNHDAMYWYRQDPGQGLRLIYYSQIVNDFQKGDIAEGYSVSREKKESFPLTVTSAQKNPTAFYLCASSPTAETYGYTFGSGTRLTVV.

J is TRBJ2-5 and V is TRBV19; 7 bases are shared with TRBD1. This CDR3 comprises 14 residues. Germline lookup yields CDR1 LNHDA and CDR2 SQIVND (reference sequence). V lost 5 bases to trimming and J lost 0 bases; unmatched junction nucleotides: 3. The CDR3 here is CASSPGQNQETQYF. DNA for the CDR3: TGTGCCAGTAGTCCGGGACAGAACCAAGAGACCCAGTACTTC.

This clone was seen only a few times. V is TRBV21-1 and J is TRBJ2-7; TRBD1 is the table's D call, not checked against the DNA. TRBV21-1 is marked as a pseudogene. The CDR3 is made up of 15 amino acids. The DNA of the CDR3 is TGTGCCAGCAGCGCCGACCCGGACAGGGCAGGGGAGCAGTACTTC. It is translated as CASSADPDRAGEQYF.

V gene TRBV6-5 combines with J gene TRBJ1-4; D is uncertain. CDR3 size: 15 residues. The germline V gene has CDR1 MNHEY and CDR2 SVGAGI. Trimming took 2 bases from V and 1 from J, leaving 8 bases between them. Here the CDR3 reads CASSYGRGTNEKLFF. CDR3 DNA: TGTGCCAGCAGTTACGGACGGGGAACTAATGAAAAACTGTTTTTT.

The chain couples TRBV5-1 to TRBJ2-7; D is undetermined. Germline loops: CDR1 SGHRS, CDR2 YFSETQ. The CDR3 covers 15 residues. Trimming pared 5 bases from V and 2 bases from J, leaving 17 bases between. The CDR3 region has the DNA TGCGCCAGCAGGTCTCTCTACCGCCCCCCCTACGAGCAGTACTTC. It translates to CASRSLYRPPYEQYF.

The chain uses TRBV19 and TRBJ2-3; 13 nucleotides match TRBD2. Germline trimming cut 8 bases from V and 1 base from J; bases unmatched to any gene: 0. The CDR3 has 14 amino acids. Germline V lookup: CDR1 LNHDA, CDR2 SQIVND (reference sequence). CDR3 in DNA: TGTGCCAGTGGACTAGCGGGAGGCACAGATACGCAGTATTTT. It yields the protein CASGLAGGTDTQYF.

The chain employs TRBV4-1 and TRBJ2-1; the match to TRBD2 covers 8 bases. The CDR3 sequence is 16 residues long. V lost 3 bases and J lost 7; bases outside the gene matches: 11. Germline loops: CDR1 MGHRA, CDR2 YSYEKL. The CDR3 nucleotides are TGCGCCAGCAGCCAGCACCTCGGGACTAGGGAAAATGAGCAGTTCTTC. It is translated as CASSQHLGTRENEQFF.

This rearrangement joins TRBV11-3 to TRBJ1-1; possible D gene TRBD1, 5 bases. Trimming shortened V by 0 bases and J by 2 bases, and 16 bases separated the two germline ends. Looked up from germline, CDR1 is SGHNT and CDR2 is YENEEA. The CDR3 is 17 residues long. The CDR3 loop is CASSLEGRVSVNTEAFF. CDR3 nucleotide sequence: TGTGCCAGCAGCTTAGAGGGCAGGGTCTCGGTTAACACTGAAGCTTTCTTT.

The rearrangement links TRBV19 to TRBJ2-5; weak D call: TRBD2 (6 bases). V was shortened by 2 bases and J by 4 bases, with 17 bases between the two germline ends. CDR3 length: 16 amino acids. Germline assignment: CDR1 LNHDA and CDR2 SQIVND (reference sequence). The CDR3 reads CASSILGGGDGETQYF. The CDR3, as DNA: TGTGCCAGTAGTATATTGGGGGGAGGAGATGGAGAGACCCAGTACTTC.

This clone was recorded only once. This chain joins TRBV28 and TRBJ1-1; no firm D call. CDR1 MDHEN and CDR2 SYDVKM come from the germline V gene. Trimming took off 3 bases at V and 6 bases at J, with 14 bases between the two ends. This CDR3 spans 14 amino acids. CDR3 residues: CASSFDDTLAEAFF. In DNA, the CDR3 is TGTGCCAGCAGTTTTGATGATACCTTAGCTGAAGCTTTCTTT. Full variable domain (missing parts from reference TRBV28 and TRBJ1-1): DVKVTQSSRYLVKRTGEKVFLECVQDMDHENMFWYRQDPGLGLRLIYFSYDVKMKEKGDIPEGYSVSREKKERFSLILESASTNQTSMYLCASSFDDTLAEAFFGQGTRLTVV.

The CDR3 nucleotides are TGTGCCAGCAGTATGGCTTCCTCCTACGAGCAGTACTTC. This codes for CASSMASSYEQYF. The rearrangement links TRBV12-3 or TRBV12-4 to TRBJ2-7; D unresolved. V was shortened by 5 bases and J by 0 bases, with 8 bases between the two germline ends. The CDR3 sequence is 13 residues long.

The V gene is TRBV12-5, the J gene TRBJ2-5, with a tentative D call TRBD1 (6 bases). This CDR3 comprises 13 residues. The V gene lost 6 bases and the J gene lost 1 base, with 9 bases spanning the gap. Per germline, CDR1 LGHNT and CDR2 FRNRAP. DNA of the CDR3: TGTGCTAGTGGCTGGGACACCCAAGAGACCCAGTACTTC. Residues: CASGWDTQETQYF. Drawing the rest from reference TRBV12-5 and TRBJ2-5, the complete variable domain is DARVTQTPRHKVTEMGQEVTMRCQPILGHNTVFWYRQTMMQGLELLAYFRNRAPLDDSGMPKDRFSAEMPDATLATLKIQPSEPRDSAVYFCASGWDTQETQYFGPGTRLLVL.

This clone was seen more than once but under ten times. The chain uses TRBV29-1 and TRBJ1-3; tentatively, D is TRBD1 (5 bases). The CDR3 totals 15 residues. The germline V gene encodes CDR1 SQVTM and CDR2 ANQGSEA. V shed 0 bases and J shed 0 bases, with 9 bases lying between them. The CDR3 loop is CSVEEADISGNTIYF. In nucleotides, the CDR3 is TGCAGCGTTGAAGAGGCGGACATCTCTGGAAACACCATATATTTT.

The J gene is TRBJ1-5, the V gene TRBV5-5; 8 nucleotides match TRBD1. CDR3 length equals 17 residues. Germline V gene sequence: CDR1 SGHKS, CDR2 YYEKEE (reference sequence). The junction had 12 bases not matched to a gene; V was cut back by 3 bases and J by 4 bases. The CDR3 DNA reads TGTGCCAGCAGCTGGGGGACAGGCTCCCCGAGTAATCAGCCCCAGCATTTT. It codes for CASSWGTGSPSNQPQHF.

The gene calls are TRBV9 and TRBJ1-2; 8 nucleotides agree with TRBD1. The CDR3 totals 19 residues. The V and J ends lost 0 bases and 2 bases, in that order; junction bases with no gene match: 15. Germline V gives CDR1 SGDLS, CDR2 YYNGEE. Here the CDR3 reads CASSVDDRGANPRNYGYTF. In DNA form, the CDR3 reads TGTGCCAGCAGCGTAGACGACAGGGGCGCCAACCCGAGGAACTATGGCTACACCTTC.

The V call is TRBV5-1, the J call TRBJ2-5; 9 bases line up with TRBD1. The germline V gene has CDR1 SGHRS and CDR2 YFSETQ. V shed 4 bases, J shed 5 bases, and the junction held 9 bases outside the gene matches. The CDR3 is made up of 15 amino acids. CDR3 in DNA: TGCGCCAGCAGCCCAACGGGACAGGGATCGGAGACCCAGTACTTC. It translates to CASSPTGQGSETQYF. Using reference TRBV5-1 and TRBJ2-5 for the parts outside the CDR3, the full variable domain is KAGVTQTPRYLIKTRGQQVTLSCSPISGHRSVSWYQQTPGQGLQFLFEYFSETQRNKGNFPGRFSGRQFSNSRSEMNVSTLELGDSALYLCASSPTGQGSETQYFGPGTRLLVL.